The 11 T cell receptor beta chains below were found in one sample sequenced in a study of CD8 T cells in Susac syndrome. Random hexamers were used to reverse transcribe the RNA input (about 0.5 to 1 ug). In TCRdb, the immunoSEQ multiplex PCR reads were re-called with MiXCR into one record per CDR3 protein. The sample carries about 180,000 distinct CDR3 sequences, around 94% recorded once. Sequencing was done on a sample of CD4+ T cells from PBMCs. These TCRs come from a human donor with Susac syndrome.

V usage is TRBV7-2 and J usage is TRBJ2-7; 11 nucleotides line up with TRBD1. Losses at the gene ends were 0 bases for V and 5 bases for J; bases not matched to a gene: 0. This CDR3 comprises 14 residues. In germline, CDR1 is SGHTA, CDR2 FQGNSA. The CDR3 reads CASSLAGQGDEQYF. The CDR3, as DNA: TGTGCCAGCAGCTTAGCGGGACAGGGGGACGAGCAGTACTTC.

This rearrangement joins TRBV7-2 to TRBJ2-7; TRBD1 agrees at 10 bases. Trimming at V came to 5 bases and at J to 7 bases, leaving 8 bases not matched to a gene. This CDR3 comprises 14 residues. From germline, CDR1 is SGHTA and CDR2 FQGNSA. The CDR3 bases are TGTGCCAGCAGCCCACGACAGGGGGCTGAGGAGCAGTACTTC. This translates into CASSPRQGAEEQYF. Based on the CDR3 plus reference TRBV7-2 and TRBJ2-7, the full variable domain is GAGVSQSPSNKVTEKGKDVELRCDPISGHTALYWYRQSLGQGLEFLIYFQGNSAPDKSGLPSDRFSAERTGGSVSTLTIQRTQQEDSAVYLCASSPRQGAEEQYFGPGTRLTVT.

This clonotype was observed a few times. DNA for the CDR3: TGCGCCAGCAGCCGAGCGGGAGTCTGGGAGCAGTACTTC. This gives the protein CASSRAGVWEQYF. The chain links TRBV5-1 to TRBJ2-7; 8 nucleotides agree with TRBD2. The V segment lost 4 bases and the J segment 7 bases; nucleotides outside the gene matches: 7. Germline V CDR1 and CDR2: SGHRS, YFSETQ. The CDR3 consists of 13 residues.

The chain carries TRBV29-1 and TRBJ2-2; D call uncertain. V was cut by 6 bases and J by 2 bases, with 7 bases left in between. CDR1 and CDR2 from the germline V gene are SQVTM and ANQGSEA. CDR3 length equals 12 residues. The CDR3 sequence is CSVALNTGELFF. Here the CDR3 DNA reads TGCAGCGTGGCCCTAAACACCGGGGAGCTGTTTTTT.

In this sample, this clonotype turned up once. V is TRBV29-1 and J is TRBJ1-2; 8 nucleotides agree with TRBD1. The CDR3 totals 15 residues. The germline CDR1 and CDR2 sequences are SQVTM and ANQGSEA. The trim removed 0 bases at V and 2 bases at J, leaving 5 bases unmatched. CDR3 coding DNA: TGCAGCGTTGAAGATCCAAGGACAGGGAACTATGGCTACACCTTC. This sequence encodes CSVEDPRTGNYGYTF.

In this sample, this clonotype turned up once. V gene TRBV7-2 combines with J gene TRBJ1-2; perhaps TRBD1 as D (5 bases). Germline V CDR1 and CDR2: SGHTA, FQGNSA. The V gene lost 3 bases and the J gene lost 3 bases, with 11 bases spanning the gap. This CDR3 is 14 amino acids long. The CDR3, as DNA: TGTGCCAGCAGCTTGGGGGGGTCGGACTATGGCTACACCTTC. Protein: CASSLGGSDYGYTF.

V gene TRBV7-9 combines with J gene TRBJ2-2; D is perhaps TRBD1 (5 bases). The V and J ends lost 11 bases and 0 bases respectively, with 13 bases between them. The CDR3 runs to 14 residues. CDR1 is SEHNR, CDR2 FQNEAQ, per germline (reference sequence). CDR3 sequence: CALTAGTNTGELFF. DNA for the CDR3: TGTGCCCTTACAGCAGGGACGAACACCGGGGAGCTGTTTTTT.

For this clonotype: One junction end disagrees with the germline gene, perhaps due to a read error. The chain joins TRBV7-7 to TRBJ2-5; 10 bases map to TRBD2. The CDR3 is made up of 16 amino acids. The germline gives CDR1 SSHAT, CDR2 FNYEAQ (reference sequence). In DNA form, the CDR3 reads TGTGCTAGCAGCGACGATTGGACTAGCGGCCAAGAGACCCAGTACTTC. Encoded protein: CASSDDWTSGQETQYF. Looking up the rest from reference TRBV7-7 and TRBJ2-5 gives the full variable domain: GAGVSQSPRYKVTKRGQDVTLRCDPISSHATLYWYQQALGQGPEFLTYFNYEAQPDKSGLPSDRFSAERPEGSISTLTIQRTEQRDSAMYRCASSDDWTSGQETQYFGPGTRLLVL.

V and J are TRBV9 and TRBJ2-5; 10 bases map to TRBD2. Germline V gene lookup returns CDR1 SGDLS and CDR2 YYNGEE. This CDR3 spans 17 amino acids. Trimming took 4 bases from V and 3 from J; bases not matched to a gene: 12. The CDR3 reads CASSPGTSAGSEETQYF. CDR3 bases: TGTGCCAGCAGCCCAGGGACTAGCGCAGGATCGGAAGAGACCCAGTACTTC.

V gene TRBV20-1 combines with J gene TRBJ2-3; 8 bases agree with TRBD2. The CDR3 runs to 14 residues. The germline CDR1 and CDR2 sequences are DFQATT and SNEGSKA (reference sequence). Trimming took 3 bases from V and 5 from J; bases not matched to a gene: 7. The CDR3 DNA sequence: TGCAGTGCTAGCCGGGGACTAGGTATAGATACGCAGTATTTT. Encoded protein: CSASRGLGIDTQYF.

The CDR3 loop reads CASSLFMRARSGRGNEQFF. The CDR3 bases are TGTGCCAGCAGTTTATTTATGAGGGCTCGGAGCGGGAGGGGGAATGAGCAGTTCTTC. The V call is TRBV27, the J call TRBJ2-1, with 10 bases lining up with TRBD2. This CDR3 is built from 19 residues. The J segment lost 7 bases and the V segment lost 1 base, leaving 16 bases of the junction unmatched. Germline V CDR1 and CDR2: MNHEY, SMNVEV (reference sequence).